The 9 T cell receptor beta chains in this list originate from one sample, sequenced in a study of OX40 agonist ivuxolimab in advanced cancers. The data were produced by immunoSEQ multiplex PCR, yet TCRdb's version contains in-frame clones alone and is incomplete. The sample carries 30,000 to 45,000 clones, about 81% recorded once. The sequencing used CD4+ or CD8+ T cells sorted from blood, collected in a trial of the OX40 agonist ivuxolimab. These receptors came from an adult with an advanced solid tumor such as melanoma, head and neck, liver or kidney cancer.

V is TRBV6-6 and J is TRBJ2-2, with D perhaps assigned TRBD1 or TRBD2 (5 bases each). This CDR3 region has 15 residues. V was cut by 6 bases and J by 4 bases, with 15 bases left in between. Per germline, CDR1 MNHNY and CDR2 SVGAGI (reference sequence). The CDR3 DNA reads TGTGCCAGCAGATCCCGGGACCTCGGCACCGGGGAGCTGTTTTTT. Translation gives CASRSRDLGTGELFF.

The chain combines TRBV5-1 with TRBJ2-3; 7 bases align to TRBD2. The V gene end was trimmed by 4 bases and the J gene end by 3 bases; junction bases not matched to a gene: 11. There are 16 residues in the CDR3. Germline lookup yields CDR1 SGHRS and CDR2 YFSETQ. Here the CDR3 reads CASSRTPSGVTDTQYF. The CDR3 DNA reads TGCGCCAGCAGCCGAACCCCTAGCGGTGTTACAGATACGCAGTATTTT.

This chain joins TRBV5-1 and TRBJ2-1, with D perhaps matching TRBD1 or TRBD2 (6 bases each). Germline loops: CDR1 SGHRS, CDR2 YFSETQ. This CDR3 contains 16 residues. With 5 bases removed from V and 0 bases from J, the gap between germline ends came to 15 bases. CDR3 bases: TGCGCCAGCAGGTCCAGTTCGGGGGCCTCCTACAATGAGCAGTTCTTC. Its protein product is CASRSSSGASYNEQFF.

This chain joins TRBV9 and TRBJ1-1; D perhaps matches TRBD1 (5 bases). The CDR3 consists of 14 residues. V was trimmed by 2 bases and J by 6 bases, leaving 14 bases between them. Germline V CDR1 and CDR2: SGDLS, YYNGEE. The CDR3 region is CASSVGGASAEAFF. In DNA form, the CDR3 reads TGTGCCAGCAGCGTCGGCGGGGCTAGCGCTGAAGCTTTCTTT.

The rearrangement links TRBV19 to TRBJ1-4; tentatively, D is TRBD1 (6 bases). Germline loops: CDR1 LNHDA, CDR2 SQIVND (reference sequence). CDR3 length: 12 residues. V was cut by 10 bases and J by 8 bases, with 14 bases left in between. CDR3 loop: CATQGTTEKLFF. Written as DNA, the CDR3 is TGTGCCACCCAGGGGACGACGGAAAAACTGTTTTTT. Full variable domain (remainder filled in from reference TRBV19 and TRBJ1-4): DGGITQSPKYLFRKEGQNVTLSCEQNLNHDAMYWYRQDPGQGLRLIYYSQIVNDFQKGDIAEGYSVSREKKESFPLTVTSAQKNPTAFYLCATQGTTEKLFFGSGTQLSVL.

This clone has a handful of counts. This chain links TRBV10-3 with TRBJ1-5; possibly TRBD1 for D (5 bases). V lost 3 bases, J lost 6 bases, and 18 bases lay in between. In germline, CDR1 is ENHRY, CDR2 SYGVKD. This CDR3 region has 16 residues. CDR3 nucleotide sequence: TGTGCCATCAGTGAAGGGACGGGGTCCCATTTTCAGCCCCAGCATTTT. This sequence encodes CAISEGTGSHFQPQHF.

This chain connects TRBV6-1 to TRBJ2-3; TRBD2 might be the D (6 bases). The V end lost 4 bases, the J end lost 3 bases, and 14 bases lay between the germline ends. CDR3 length equals 15 residues. Germline V gene sequence: CDR1 MNHNS, CDR2 SASEGT. CDR3 nucleotide sequence: TGTGCCAGCAGTGCTGGGGGGTCTGGGACAGATACGCAGTATTTT. Amino acid sequence: CASSAGGSGTDTQYF.

The V call is TRBV9, the J call TRBJ2-1, with D possibly matching TRBD2 (6 bases). The CDR3 totals 16 residues. Per germline, CDR1 SGDLS and CDR2 YYNGEE. Trimming stripped 0 bases from V and 3 bases from J, with 13 bases between. The CDR3 sequence: CASSVGGSGHYNEQFF. DNA for the CDR3: TGTGCCAGCAGCGTAGGGGGTAGCGGCCACTACAATGAGCAGTTCTTC.

The gene calls are TRBV6-6 and TRBJ1-5; perhaps TRBD1 as D (5 bases). V was trimmed by 2 bases and J by 7 bases, leaving 15 bases between them. Germline V CDR1 and CDR2: MNHNY, SVGAGI (reference sequence). CDR3 length equals 15 residues. This CDR3 is CASSYTAGYGQPQHF. The DNA for the CDR3 is TGTGCCAGCAGTTACACGGCAGGGTACGGGCAGCCCCAGCATTTT.